This T cell receptor (beta chain) was observed in a study of CD8+ T cells in alopecia areata. General observations from the study: TCR sharing was clearer in mice than between patients, perhaps partly owing to patient HLA diversity. There were also resident alphabeta T cells of normal skin sequenced in scalp samples. Lesional scalp, notably in alopecia totalis/universalis, had clonality above that of normal scalp.

About this clone: Antigen specificity is unknown.

CD25+CD127- cells were sorted from CD4+ cells in roughly five patients. Separation by sorting yielded CD4+ and CD8+ T cells from PBMCs. The CDR3 spans 11 residues. Looked up from germline, CDR1 is MNHEY and CDR2 is SMNVEV (reference sequence). J was trimmed by 6 bases and V by 11 bases; bases with no gene match: 5. cDNA prepared by RNA extraction and subsequent reverse transcription served as the template for sequencing. Clones were read by immunoSEQ multiplex PCR, and TCRdb kept only the in-frame ones, dropping some. The sample comprises 35,000 or so clones, less than 55% of which are singletons, and more than 1.5% rests with the top ten.

The origin of this receptor is a human donor with alopecia areata. The V gene is TRBV27, the J gene TRBJ2-7, with 9 positions matching TRBD1. The source material was CD4+ Tregs sorted from blood. The CDR3 region has the DNA TGTGCCGGGGGACAGGGCGGCGAGCAGTACTTC. Translated, it gives CAGGQGGEQYF.